The clone carrying this T cell receptor beta chain was seen at least ten times. Naive CD8 T cells were sorted as CD8+CD4-CCR7+CD45RA+. The entry originates in a study of molecular identifiers for immune sequencing clone quantification. Study information: For replicates, RNA isolated from roughly 21,000 or 96,000 naive CD8 cells was divided into five portions, of which four were sequenced.

From germline, CDR1 is GTSNPN and CDR2 SVGIG (reference sequence). The CDR3 spans 13 residues. Trimming cost V 0 bases and J 6 bases, with 10 bases left between them. Bulk TCR libraries were made with methods that had been previously described and with listed TCR primers. One entry per CDR3 protein results from TCRdb running MiXCR on the PCR reads. The table has 300,000 to 400,000 distinct CDR3 sequences, about 23% seen once; the top ten hold around 0.7%. The TCR originated in a human donor in good health. Some libraries in this study had Jurkat cell RNA spiked in. This chain joins TRBV30 and TRBJ2-3; weak D call: TRBD1 (6 bases). Sequenced: naive CD8+ T cells from blood, with Jurkat cell RNA spiked in. Subset denoted: FACS-sorted CD8+CD4-CCR7+CD45RA+ naive T cells. The CDR3 DNA reads TGTGCCTGGAGTGTAGCAGGGGCCGATACGCAGTATTTT. Its protein product is CAWSVAGADTQYF.